The 16 T cell receptor beta chains in this list originate from one sample, sequenced in a study of PD-1 blockade in mismatch repair-deficient tumors. This table comes from immunoSEQ multiplex PCR, and its TCRdb copy is limited to in-frame clones, with some not included. Seen here are approximately 130,000 clones, about 88% observed once, and the top ten hold 13%. The sequencing used peripheral blood, collected 44 weeks after starting pembrolizumab. These receptors were taken from an adult with mismatch repair-deficient cancer.

The genes are TRBV5-1 and TRBJ2-3; 8 nucleotides line up with TRBD1. J lost 3 bases, V lost 4 bases, and 7 bases had no gene match. This CDR3 contains 15 residues. CDR1 is SGHRS and CDR2 is YFSETQ in the germline V gene. CDR3 residues: CASSKTGVETDTQYF. The CDR3 DNA reads as TGCGCCAGCAGCAAGACAGGGGTGGAAACAGATACGCAGTATTTT.

The V gene is TRBV7-9, the J gene TRBJ2-2; 11 bases map to TRBD2. The CDR3 has 16 amino acids. V shed 5 bases and J 4 bases; nucleotides not matched to a gene: 6. CDR1 and CDR2 (germline): SEHNR, FQNEAQ (reference sequence). CDR3 in DNA: TGTGCCAGCAGCCCACTAGCGGGAGATGGCACCGGGGAGCTGTTTTTT. It encodes CASSPLAGDGTGELFF.

The genes are TRBV6-5 and TRBJ2-5, with TRBD2 as a possible D gene (6 bases). The CDR3 loop spans 13 amino acids. CDR1 MNHEY and CDR2 SVGAGI come from the germline V gene. With 6 bases removed from V and 7 bases from J, the gap between germline ends came to 15 bases. The CDR3 DNA sequence: TGTGCCAGCAGATTCTCACTCGGGGGGACCCAGTACTTC. It translates to CASRFSLGGTQYF.

The chain is built from TRBV13 and TRBJ2-1; no firm D call. V lost 5 bases to trimming and J lost 4 bases, with 12 bases between them. The CDR3 consists of 14 residues. CDR1 is PRHDT and CDR2 is FYEKMQ in the germline V gene (reference sequence). Here the CDR3 reads CASSLVTEYNEQFF. The DNA of the CDR3 is TGTGCCAGCAGCCTAGTAACGGAATACAATGAGCAGTTCTTC.

The genes are TRBV28 and TRBJ2-3; 9 positions agree with TRBD2. This CDR3 contains 16 residues. Unmatched junction bases numbered 6, after V lost 3 bases and J lost 2 bases. The germline gives CDR1 MDHEN, CDR2 SYDVKM. The CDR3: CASSFSASGATDTQYF. The CDR3 bases are TGTGCCAGCAGTTTCTCCGCTAGCGGGGCCACAGATACGCAGTATTTT.

The chain joins TRBV11-2 to TRBJ1-2; D remains ambiguous. Germline V gene lookup returns CDR1 SGHAT and CDR2 FQNNGV. The CDR3 consists of 12 residues. V was clipped by 5 bases and J by 4 bases, with 8 bases between them. CDR3 sequence reads: CASSAGLYGYTF. In DNA, the CDR3 is TGTGCCAGCAGCGCCGGACTCTATGGCTACACCTTC.

The chain links TRBV15 to TRBJ1-2; a possible D gene is TRBD1 (6 bases). Germline V gene lookup returns CDR1 LNHNV and CDR2 YYDKDF (reference sequence). V lost 2 bases, J lost 3 bases, and 13 bases lay in between. The CDR3 covers 15 residues. DNA for the CDR3: TGTGCCACCAGCAGATCCAGGGGCCGTGACTATGGCTACACCTTC. Encoded protein: CATSRSRGRDYGYTF.

This clone has only one observation. J is TRBJ2-2 and V is TRBV5-1, with 8 bases matching TRBD1. The CDR3 covers 16 residues. Germline CDR1 reads SGHRS; CDR2 reads YFSETQ. J lost 5 bases, V lost 7 bases, and 13 bases had no gene match. The CDR3 DNA is TGCGCCAGCCATCTCGGACAGGGAGGACGTACCGGGGAGCTGTTTTTT. Its protein product is CASHLGQGGRTGELFF. The variable domain in full, with the rest retrieved from reference TRBV5-1 and TRBJ2-2, is KAGVTQTPRYLIKTRGQQVTLSCSPISGHRSVSWYQQTPGQGLQFLFEYFSETQRNKGNFPGRFSGRQFSNSRSEMNVSTLELGDSALYLCASHLGQGGRTGELFFGEGSRLTVL.

J is TRBJ1-2 and V is TRBV15; 9 positions match TRBD1. Germline CDR1 is LNHNV and CDR2 is YYDKDF (reference sequence). V gave up 3 bases and J gave up 4 bases; unmatched junction bases: 9. CDR3 length: 16 residues. The CDR3 loop reads CATSSGTGHSVYGYTF. In DNA, the CDR3 is TGTGCCACCAGCAGCGGGACAGGGCATTCGGTCTATGGCTACACCTTC.

This chain joins TRBV2 and TRBJ2-1, with D tentatively TRBD2 (6 bases). The CDR3 is 15 amino acids. Germline CDR1 is SNHLY and CDR2 is FYNNEI. V gave up 3 bases and J gave up 1 base, with 10 bases separating them. CDR3 amino acids: CASSDSSASYNEQFF. As DNA, the CDR3 is TGTGCCAGCAGTGACTCTAGCGCTTCCTACAATGAGCAGTTCTTC. Full variable domain (remainder filled in from reference TRBV2 and TRBJ2-1): EPEVTQTPSHQVTQMGQEVILRCVPISNHLYFYWYRQILGQKVEFLVSFYNNEISEKSEIFDDQFSVERPDGSNFTLKIRSTKLEDSAMYFCASSDSSASYNEQFFGPGTRLTVL.

This rearrangement joins TRBV6-5 to TRBJ1-1; a possible D gene is TRBD1 (6 bases). The V gene lost 8 bases and the J gene lost 6 bases, with 16 bases spanning the gap. This CDR3 region has 13 residues. The germline CDR1 and CDR2 sequences are MNHEY and SVGAGI. CDR3 bases: TGTGCCAGCGGCCTTAACAGGGAGGCTGAAGCTTTCTTT. It codes for CASGLNREAEAFF.

This sequence joins TRBV5-4 and TRBJ2-7; TRBD2 might be the D (5 bases). This CDR3 region has 16 residues. CDR1 is SGHNT, CDR2 YYREEE, per germline (reference sequence). The V end was cut by 4 bases, the J end by 6 bases, with 23 bases between. In DNA form, the CDR3 reads TGTGCCAGCAGCCGATCCTGGACTGCGAAGGGCTCCGAGCAGTACTTC. Amino acid sequence: CASSRSWTAKGSEQYF.

This clone was detected once. V gene TRBV27 combines with J gene TRBJ2-7; TRBD1 might be the D (6 bases). This CDR3 has 14 amino acids. From germline, CDR1 is MNHEY and CDR2 SMNVEV (reference sequence). V gave up 0 bases and J gave up 9 bases, with 15 bases separating them. The DNA of the CDR3 is TGTGCCAGCAGTTTATCACGGGGACGAGGGGGGCAGTACTTC. This translates into CASSLSRGRGGQYF.

The genes are TRBV5-6 and TRBJ2-1; D gene uncertain. The CDR3 consists of 13 residues. From germline, CDR1 is SGHDT and CDR2 YYEEEE. V was cut by 0 bases and J by 6 bases, with 7 bases left in between. Here the CDR3 DNA reads TGTGCCAGCAGCTTGGTACTTATCAATGAGCAGTTCTTC. Protein: CASSLVLINEQFF.

The chain recombines TRBV19 with TRBJ2-7; 11 positions match TRBD1. Per the germline V gene, CDR1 is LNHDA and CDR2 is SQIVND (reference sequence). The V segment lost 5 bases and the J segment 8 bases; nucleotides outside the gene matches: 5. The CDR3 sequence is 13 residues long. CDR3 sequence (DNA): TGTGCCAGTAGTCCCGGGACAGGGGGTAAGCAGTACTTC. This encodes CASSPGTGGKQYF.

The chain combines TRBV5-4 with TRBJ2-7, with 7 nucleotides matching TRBD1. CDR1 SGHNT and CDR2 YYREEE come from the germline V gene (reference sequence). Trimming at V came to 0 bases and at J to 2 bases, leaving 5 bases not matched to a gene. This CDR3 is 15 amino acids long. In DNA form, the CDR3 reads TGTGCCAGCAGCTTGGGAGACAGGGACACCTACGAGCAGTACTTC. Translating it yields CASSLGDRDTYEQYF.